These 4 T cell receptor beta chains came from one sample sequenced in a study of T cell changes during pregnancy in multiple sclerosis. Sequencing used immunoSEQ multiplex PCR; TCRdb keeps in-frame clones, though not all of them. The sample records 35,000 to 40,000 clones, roughly 89% being singletons. The sample was CD4+ T cells from peripheral blood mononuclear cells, taken in the second trimester of pregnancy. The receptors derive from a female donor with multiple sclerosis, enrolled in a pregnancy study.

The rearrangement links TRBV15 to TRBJ1-2; TRBD1 matches 7 bases. The germline gives CDR1 LNHNV, CDR2 YYDKDF (reference sequence). Unmatched junction bases numbered 7, after V lost 4 bases and J lost 2 bases. CDR3 length: 15 amino acids. For the CDR3, the DNA is TGTGCCACCAGCACAGGACAAGGGGGCAACTATGGCTACACCTTC. Its protein is CATSTGQGGNYGYTF.

This sequence joins TRBV30 and TRBJ2-2; 7 nucleotides agree with TRBD2. Germline CDR1 is GTSNPN and CDR2 is SVGIG (reference sequence). V gave up 3 bases and J gave up 6 bases; unmatched junction bases: 10. CDR3 length: 15 residues. Here the CDR3 reads CAWRLSGLLPGELFF. The CDR3 bases are TGTGCCTGGAGGCTCTCGGGACTACTCCCCGGGGAGCTGTTTTTT.

The V call is TRBV6-6, the J call TRBJ2-2; D remains unclear. The CDR3 spans 12 residues. Germline V lookup: CDR1 MNHNY, CDR2 SVGAGI (reference sequence). V lost 0 bases to trimming and J lost 8 bases, with 4 bases between them. This chain's CDR3 is CASSYSAGELFF. The CDR3 nucleotides are TGTGCCAGCAGTTACTCAGCTGGGGAGCTGTTTTTT.

The gene calls are TRBV6-6 and TRBJ2-2; tentative D call: TRBD2 (5 bases). The CDR3 consists of 13 residues. Germline CDR1 and CDR2: MNHNY and SVGAGI (reference sequence). The V gene lost 6 bases and the J gene lost 4 bases, with 9 bases spanning the gap. This CDR3 is CASRRVSTGELFF. DNA of the CDR3: TGTGCCAGCAGGAGGGTTAGCACCGGGGAGCTGTTTTTT.